The 8 T cell receptor beta chains below all came from one sample that was sequenced in a study of T cells expressing NK-cell markers. TCRdb reprocessed the 5' RACE reads; each CDR3 protein has one entry and no DNA is given. The listing records roughly 430,000 distinct CDR3 sequences. Input material: blood T cells: a sorted CD56 or NKG2C T cell subset, CD4+ or CD8+ T cells, or bulk PBMC T cells (not recorded which). All receptors come from a woman aged 18-69 years in good health.

V and J are TRBV4-1 and TRBJ1-5. This CDR3 is built from 16 residues. CDR1 and CDR2 from the germline V gene are MGHRA and YSYEKL. The CDR3 here is CASSQLGPHSNQPQHF.

The V call is TRBV28, the J call TRBJ2-1; lacking DNA, the TRBD2 call made by TCRdb goes unchecked. The CDR3 runs to 14 residues. Germline V CDR1 and CDR2: MDHEN, SYDVKM. CDR3 sequence reads: CASRPSGTNNEQFF. The whole variable domain, filled in from reference TRBV28 and TRBJ2-1, reads DVKVTQSSRYLVKRTGEKVFLECVQDMDHENMFWYRQDPGLGLRLIYFSYDVKMKEKGDIPEGYSVSREKKERFSLILESASTNQTSMYLCASRPSGTNNEQFFGPGTRLTVL.

The chain employs TRBV4-1 and TRBJ2-1; TCRdb's D call, TRBD2, is unchecked because there is no DNA. Germline V lookup: CDR1 MGHRA, CDR2 YSYEKL. The CDR3 spans 16 residues. This CDR3 reads CASSQLPKGRSNEQFF.

V gene TRBV20-1 combines with J gene TRBJ2-5; TCRdb outputs TRBD2, but without DNA this stays unchecked. The germline V gene has CDR1 DFQATT and CDR2 SNEGSKA (reference sequence). This CDR3 comprises 14 residues. CDR3 amino acids: CSVILHFSGETQYF.

This chain connects TRBV14 to TRBJ2-1; TCRdb's D call, TRBD2, is unchecked because there is no DNA. The V gene's germline CDR1 is SGHDN and CDR2 FVKESK. The CDR3 has 17 amino acids. Here the CDR3 reads CASRLSPGTSGGDEQFF.

The rearrangement uses TRBV7-2 and TRBJ1-2; the D call from TCRdb, TRBD1, cannot be confirmed without DNA. CDR3 length: 16 amino acids. Germline V gene lookup returns CDR1 SGHTA and CDR2 FQGNSA. This CDR3 reads CASSFSGQISNYGYTF.

The chain links TRBV20-1 to TRBJ2-1; the TCRdb call, TRBD2, lacks DNA for checking. CDR1 and CDR2 (germline): DFQATT, SNEGSKA (reference sequence). The CDR3 contains 16 residues. The CDR3 protein is CSAPNPIAGGVNEQFF.

The chain links TRBV4-3 to TRBJ1-1. This CDR3 has 13 residues. Germline CDR1 is LGHNA and CDR2 is YSLEER. This CDR3 reads CASSQVLHTEAFF.